Listed below are T cell receptor beta chains from one sample, sequenced in a study of beta chain features in type 1 diabetes. Sequencing used immunoSEQ multiplex PCR; TCRdb keeps in-frame clones, though not all of them. The repertoire holds 100,000 to 150,000 clones, with roughly 17% as singletons. Material for sequencing was central memory CD4+ T cells from blood. The origin of the receptors is a man younger than 35 with type 1 diabetes. The CDR3 runs from the conserved cysteine through the conserved F or W. Each record gives: J gene, V gene, clone size, CDR3 protein. Size values are once, few and many counts, or a class for expanded clones, and some rows have none.

TRBJ2-3	TRBV4-3	NA	CASSQQGGISTDTQYF
TRBJ1-2	TRBV30	NA	CAWSIQGAVGYTF
TRBJ2-1	TRBV9	few	CASSASGSYNEQFF
TRBJ2-7	TRBV30	NA	CAWSLPSGMREQYF
TRBJ2-1	TRBV7-2	few	CASSLDRAGGREQFF
TRBJ2-3	TRBV5-1	NA	CASSLTEDTQYF
TRBJ2-3	TRBV9	NA	CASSGGTGSADTQYF
TRBJ2-7	TRBV7-6	NA	CASSSRTGSYEQYF
TRBJ2-6	TRBV7-7	NA	CASGGSGANVLTF
TRBJ2-1	TRBV15	NA	CATSRAMAGVNEQFF
TRBJ2-4	TRBV5-1	few	CASSLDGMKNIQYF
TRBJ1-5	TRBV18	NA	CASSRRQVSNQPQHF
TRBJ2-3	TRBV7-9	many	CASSLVADTQYF
TRBJ1-5	TRBV6-5	few	CASSRQGGQPQHF
TRBJ1-1	TRBV30	few	CALEGANTEAFF
TRBJ1-2	TRBV30	NA	CAYRVYGYTF
TRBJ2-1	TRBV7-3	few	CASSSGGTNEQFF
TRBJ2-7	TRBV7-2	few	CASSYSSYEQYF
TRBJ2-3	TRBV30	NA	CAWSDRGHSTDTQYF
TRBJ2-7	TRBV28	NA	CASSKGGYEQYF
TRBJ1-4	TRBV5-1	few	CASSRGTGTNEKLFF
TRBJ2-7	TRBV21-1	few	CASSSLFRERNEQYF
TRBJ2-2	TRBV28	NA	CASSPGGTGELFF
TRBJ2-5	TRBV2	NA	CASSGLYGYQETQYF
TRBJ2-1	TRBV5-1	NA	CASSLWSTYRHNEQFF
TRBJ1-1	TRBV5-1	NA	CASSLVDAGTEAFF
TRBJ2-1	TRBV2	NA	CASIGTGGTEQFF
TRBJ2-1	TRBV5-4	few	CASSLPGRAGNEQFF
TRBJ2-6	TRBV4-2	NA	CASSQGGSGYLSGANVLTF
TRBJ2-2	TRBV7-9	few	CASSHPAPIKNTGELFF
TRBJ2-1	TRBV27	few	CASSPRPTGPDYNEQFF
TRBJ2-2	TRBV4-2	NA	CASSPSGIGTGELFF
TRBJ2-4	TRBV5-1	few	CASSQEPGTGASKNIQYF
TRBJ2-7	TRBV18	NA	CASSSSSYEQYF
TRBJ2-1	TRBV5-1	NA	CASSLTSGSFDEQFF
TRBJ1-2	TRBV2	NA	CASGTQYGYTF
TRBJ2-3	TRBV18	NA	CASSPTAITDTQYF
TRBJ1-1	TRBV29-1	NA	CSVDSTGTEAFF
TRBJ1-2	TRBV18	NA	CASSPRDSDGYTF
TRBJ2-7	TRBV20-1	NA	CSARLKNEQYF
TRBJ2-1	TRBV5-1	NA	CASSLSGEVINEQFF
TRBJ2-7	TRBV9	few	CASSVGPGSYEQYF
TRBJ2-2	TRBV28	NA	CASSFRPGQGGAGELFF
TRBJ1-4	TRBV4-3	few	CASSPYRHRGEKLFF
TRBJ2-5	TRBV10-1	few	CASSSTSGIETQYF
TRBJ2-6	TRBV30	NA	CAWSLPLGTGGTWANVLTF
TRBJ2-7	TRBV30	few	CAWSTLAGRKTEQYF
TRBJ1-4	TRBV30	NA	CAWSLLGREQKLFF